Sequencing of this TCR beta chain was carried out in a study of cytomegalovirus exposure and HLA in healthy donors. General study findings and limits: TCR beta sequences reportedly predicted most subjects' HLA-A and HLA-B alleles accurately. Researchers counted around 150 TCR beta chains as cytomegalovirus-associated.

Notes on this clone: Its antigen is unidentified.

PCR employed 60 Vbeta and 13 Jbeta primers. Sequencing used immunoSEQ multiplex PCR; TCRdb keeps in-frame clones, though not all of them. The data hold about 130,000 clones, with 70% to 85% observed a single time. These donors, healthy bone marrow donors, were studied. V shed 0 bases and J shed 0 bases, with 18 bases lying between them. This CDR3 is 19 amino acids long. CDR1 SGHNT and CDR2 YENEEA come from the germline V gene. Sequenced material: PBMCs. The chain combines TRBV11-3 with TRBJ1-5, with D unclear. The receptor comes from a boy younger than 10 in good health and CMV-seronegative. CDR3 protein: CASSLDIAEGRNSNQPQHF. CDR3 bases: TGTGCCAGCAGCTTAGATATCGCGGAGGGTCGGAATAGCAATCAGCCCCAGCATTTT.